This T cell receptor beta chain was recorded in a study of cytomegalovirus exposure and HLA in healthy donors. Generated by immunoSEQ multiplex PCR, the TCRdb table keeps only in-frame clones and is missing some. The sample holds about 76,000 clones, around 94% seen once. The table lists this clone with a few counts. The V gene's germline CDR1 is LGHNA and CDR2 YNFKEQ. Trimming took off 0 bases at V and 5 bases at J, with 3 bases between the two ends. This CDR3 region has 12 residues. This TCR came from a young woman in good health and CMV-seropositive. The material sequenced was PBMCs. The chain couples TRBV4-2 to TRBJ2-3; the D is unclear. CDR3 residues: CASSQDGDTQYF. As DNA, the CDR3 is TGTGCCAGCAGCCAAGACGGAGATACGCAGTATTTT.